These 25 T cell receptor beta chains were all obtained from the same sample, sequenced in a study of blood T cell repertoires in COVID-19. Using immunoSEQ multiplex PCR, the repertoire was profiled, and TCRdb retains in-frame clones only, with some absent. The data contain roughly 200,000 clones, 80% to 90% of them singletons. The sequenced sample consisted of peripheral blood. These receptors were collected from a human donor in a cohort sampled during active COVID-19.

This rearrangement joins TRBV19 to TRBJ1-1; TRBD1 agrees at 9 bases. Unmatched junction bases numbered 7, after V lost 5 bases and J lost 0 bases. The CDR3 has 16 amino acids. The germline V gene encodes CDR1 LNHDA and CDR2 SQIVND (reference sequence). DNA of the CDR3: TGTGCCAGTAGTTCTTTAACAGGGGGCATGAACACTGAAGCTTTCTTT. This encodes CASSSLTGGMNTEAFF.

This chain joins TRBV27 and TRBJ1-1, with TRBD1 matching 8 bases. The CDR3 has 14 amino acids. Germline V gene data show CDR1 as MNHEY and CDR2 as SMNVEV (reference sequence). Germline trimming cut 8 bases from V and 0 bases from J; bases unmatched to any gene: 5. This CDR3 reads CASFPTGVNTEAFF. The CDR3 nucleotides read TGTGCCAGCTTCCCGACAGGGGTGAACACTGAAGCTTTCTTT.

The chain combines TRBV5-1 with TRBJ2-5; the D gene is possibly TRBD2 (5 bases). The CDR3 extends over 16 amino acids. The germline CDR1 and CDR2 sequences are SGHRS and YFSETQ. The V end was cut by 4 bases, the J end by 4 bases, with 20 bases between. Here the CDR3 reads CASSPGMEEVGETQYF. As DNA, the CDR3 is TGCGCCAGCAGCCCGGGAATGGAGGAAGTAGGAGAGACCCAGTACTTC.

This chain joins TRBV5-4 and TRBJ1-1; TRBD1 matches at 9 bases. The CDR3 contains 14 residues. CDR1 SGHNT and CDR2 YYREEE come from the germline V gene (reference sequence). J was trimmed by 5 bases and V by 4 bases; bases with no gene match: 6. CDR3 protein: CASSHTGGGTEAFF. CDR3 DNA sequence: TGTGCCAGCAGCCATACAGGGGGCGGAACTGAAGCTTTCTTT.

The DNA of the CDR3 is TGCGCCAGCCGGGACAGGGGTACCGGGGAGCTGTTTTTT. Its protein product is CASRDRGTGELFF. The genes are TRBV5-1 and TRBJ2-2; 10 bases align to TRBD1. The CDR3 extends over 13 amino acids. The junction had 2 bases not matched to a gene; V was cut back by 7 bases and J by 5 bases. Germline V gene data show CDR1 as SGHRS and CDR2 as YFSETQ.

The rearrangement joins TRBV7-2 to TRBJ1-5; 8 bases fit TRBD1. J lost 7 bases, V lost 1 base, and 9 bases had no gene match. The CDR3 contains 16 residues. Germline V lookup: CDR1 SGHTA, CDR2 FQGNSA. DNA of the CDR3: TGTGCCAGCAGCTTAGAAGGGGCAGGGGGCCGACAGCCCCAGCATTTT. Its translation: CASSLEGAGGRQPQHF.

The chain couples TRBV5-1 to TRBJ1-3, with a tentative D call TRBD1 (5 bases). Trimming took 4 bases from V and 4 from J, leaving 15 bases between them. The V gene's germline CDR1 is SGHRS and CDR2 YFSETQ. CDR3 size: 15 residues. The CDR3, as DNA: TGCGCCAGCAGCCCCTCCCAGGGTTCGGGAAACACCATATATTTT. This gives the protein CASSPSQGSGNTIYF.

With respect to this clone: Distinct nucleotide sequences in the sample also encode this CDR3. The chain is built from TRBV5-1 and TRBJ1-5; D is perhaps TRBD1 (5 bases). The CDR3 spans 14 residues. Germline V gene data show CDR1 as SGHRS and CDR2 as YFSETQ. The V gene lost 2 bases and the J gene lost 7 bases, with 13 bases spanning the gap. The CDR3: CASSLGGDGQPQHF. CDR3 coding DNA: TGCGCCAGCAGCTTAGGAGGGGACGGACAGCCCCAGCATTTT.

This clone came up once. The chain uses TRBV27 and TRBJ2-7; TRBD1 matches at 8 bases. The CDR3 loop spans 15 amino acids. V was pared by 1 base and J by 2 bases, with 4 bases of the junction left unmatched. Germline-derived CDR1 and CDR2 are MNHEY and SMNVEV (reference sequence). The CDR3 region has the DNA TGTGCCAGCAGTTTATACACAGGGGGAACCTACGAGCAGTACTTC. It codes for CASSLYTGGTYEQYF.

The gene calls are TRBV2 and TRBJ1-5, with D tentatively TRBD1 (5 bases). The CDR3 extends over 15 amino acids. With 6 bases removed from V and 3 bases from J, the gap between germline ends came to 15 bases. Germline V gene sequence: CDR1 SNHLY, CDR2 FYNNEI. As DNA, the CDR3 is TGTGCCAGCAGAGTGGGGCAATGGGACAATCAGCCCCAGCATTTT. This encodes CASRVGQWDNQPQHF.

The chain couples TRBV7-9 to TRBJ2-2; D unresolved. Per germline, CDR1 SEHNR and CDR2 FQNEAQ (reference sequence). V lost 5 bases and J lost 6, with 13 bases in between. CDR3 length equals 14 residues. CDR3 amino acids: CASSPVGVPGELFF. The CDR3 coding sequence is TGTGCCAGCAGCCCAGTCGGAGTTCCCGGGGAGCTGTTTTTT.

The chain is built from TRBV6-6 and TRBJ1-5, with 7 nucleotides matching TRBD1. V trimming: 7 bases; J trimming: 3 bases; junction bases outside the gene matches: 9. The germline V gene has CDR1 MNHNY and CDR2 SVGAGI (reference sequence). The CDR3 is 15 amino acids. CDR3 bases: TGTGCCAGCACCCCTGGCAGGGGGGCCAATCAGCCCCAGCATTTT. Its translation: CASTPGRGANQPQHF.

The V gene is TRBV19, the J gene TRBJ1-2; D might be TRBD1 (6 bases). From germline, CDR1 is LNHDA and CDR2 SQIVND (reference sequence). Trimming removed 3 bases at V and 0 bases at J, with 20 bases between. This CDR3 region has 18 residues. CDR3 region: CASSILFRQGRANYGYTF. For the CDR3, the DNA is TGTGCCAGTAGTATTCTCTTTCGGCAGGGGAGAGCTAACTATGGCTACACCTTC.

V is TRBV29-1 and J is TRBJ1-2, with TRBD1 identical over 8 bases. V lost 5 bases, J lost 3 bases, and 5 bases stayed unmatched. Germline V gene sequence: CDR1 SQVTM, CDR2 ANQGSEA. This CDR3 is built from 13 residues. This CDR3 reads CSVRQGADYGYTF. Here the CDR3 DNA reads TGCAGCGTTCGGCAGGGGGCTGACTATGGCTACACCTTC.

The chain recombines TRBV12-5 with TRBJ2-3; a weak D match, TRBD2 (6 bases). V gave up 6 bases and J gave up 4 bases, with 14 bases separating them. The CDR3 runs 14 residues. CDR1 and CDR2 (germline): LGHNT, FRNRAP. The CDR3, as DNA: TGTGCTAGTGGCCCGGGACTCCACTCAGATACGCAGTATTTT. Translating it yields CASGPGLHSDTQYF.

The rearrangement joins TRBV5-1 to TRBJ2-4; D is possibly TRBD1 (5 bases). V lost 4 bases and J 9 bases, leaving 11 bases between the germline ends. The CDR3 loop spans 12 amino acids. Germline V gene sequence: CDR1 SGHRS, CDR2 YFSETQ. The CDR3 is CASSPTGAIQYF. The CDR3 coding sequence is TGCGCCAGCAGCCCAACAGGCGCCATTCAGTACTTC.

This chain links TRBV7-9 with TRBJ2-7, with unresolved D. Germline V gives CDR1 SEHNR, CDR2 FQNEAQ (reference sequence). The CDR3 spans 9 residues. The V end lost 5 bases, the J end lost 10 bases, and 6 bases lay between the germline ends. CDR3 region: CASSPYQYV. CDR3 nucleotide sequence: TGTGCCAGCAGCCCCTACCAGTACGTC.

The V call is TRBV30, the J call TRBJ2-2, with a tentative D call TRBD2 (5 bases). Germline values: CDR1 GTSNPN, CDR2 SVGIG (reference sequence). Trimming shortened V by 1 base and J by 5 bases, and 8 bases separated the two germline ends. CDR3 length: 13 residues. Here the CDR3 DNA reads TGTGCCTGGAGTGGAACGGGAACCGGGGAGCTGTTTTTT. Translation gives CAWSGTGTGELFF.

The gene calls are TRBV9 and TRBJ2-2; 8 bases agree with TRBD2. There are 16 residues in the CDR3. From germline, CDR1 is SGDLS and CDR2 YYNGEE. J lost 0 bases, V lost 1 base, and 2 bases had no gene match. CDR3 nucleotides: TGTGCCAGCAGCGTACAGCGGGGGACGAACACCGGGGAGCTGTTTTTT. Protein: CASSVQRGTNTGELFF.

This clone has a handful of counts. The V gene is TRBV28, the J gene TRBJ2-3; 14 bases are a match to TRBD2. V was clipped by 5 bases and J by 7 bases; unmatched bases: 5. Germline CDR1 is MDHEN and CDR2 is SYDVKM. The CDR3 is made up of 15 amino acids. The CDR3, as DNA: TGTGCCAGCAGTCCGACTAGCGGGAGGGCTAATACGCAGTATTTT. This gives the protein CASSPTSGRANTQYF.

This chain links TRBV30 with TRBJ2-6, with TRBD1 matching 7 bases. This CDR3 contains 16 residues. V trimming: 5 bases; J trimming: 0 bases; junction bases outside the gene matches: 7. Germline lookup yields CDR1 GTSNPN and CDR2 SVGIG (reference sequence). The CDR3: CAWEQGPLSGANVLTF. CDR3 bases: TGTGCCTGGGAACAGGGGCCCCTCTCTGGGGCCAACGTCCTGACTTTC.

The J gene is TRBJ2-7, the V gene TRBV19; maybe TRBD1 (6 bases). This CDR3 has 13 amino acids. Germline CDR1 reads LNHDA; CDR2 reads SQIVND (reference sequence). V lost 5 bases and J lost 3, with 11 bases in between. The CDR3 spells CASSVGQNYEQYF. DNA for the CDR3: TGTGCCAGTAGTGTTGGACAGAACTACGAGCAGTACTTC.

V is TRBV5-1 and J is TRBJ1-1; 9 bases are a match to TRBD1. The CDR3 covers 15 residues. Unmatched junction bases numbered 6, after V lost 0 bases and J lost 6 bases. Germline lookup yields CDR1 SGHRS and CDR2 YFSETQ. CDR3 in amino acids: CASSLAFGTGSEAFF. CDR3 in DNA: TGCGCCAGCAGCTTGGCGTTCGGGACAGGGTCTGAAGCTTTCTTT.

The V call is TRBV7-3, the J call TRBJ2-1; D not resolved. This CDR3 is built from 15 residues. Trimming cost V 5 bases and J 0 bases, with 11 bases left between them. The germline gives CDR1 SGHTA, CDR2 FQGTGA. CDR3 sequence (DNA): TGTGCCAGCAGCCCCCAGAGGAGCTCCTACAATGAGCAGTTCTTC. Residues: CASSPQRSSYNEQFF.

The chain links TRBV5-1 to TRBJ2-1; D is possibly TRBD1 (7 bases). Germline V gene sequence: CDR1 SGHRS, CDR2 YFSETQ. The CDR3 has 13 residues. Trimming removed 0 bases from V and 10 bases from J, with 11 bases in between. The CDR3 region has the DNA TGCGCCAGCAGCTTGGGGGCAGGGGGGGAGCAGTTCTTC. Its translation: CASSLGAGGEQFF. Based on the CDR3 plus reference TRBV5-1 and TRBJ2-1, the full variable domain is KAGVTQTPRYLIKTRGQQVTLSCSPISGHRSVSWYQQTPGQGLQFLFEYFSETQRNKGNFPGRFSGRQFSNSRSEMNVSTLELGDSALYLCASSLGAGGEQFFGPGTRLTVL.